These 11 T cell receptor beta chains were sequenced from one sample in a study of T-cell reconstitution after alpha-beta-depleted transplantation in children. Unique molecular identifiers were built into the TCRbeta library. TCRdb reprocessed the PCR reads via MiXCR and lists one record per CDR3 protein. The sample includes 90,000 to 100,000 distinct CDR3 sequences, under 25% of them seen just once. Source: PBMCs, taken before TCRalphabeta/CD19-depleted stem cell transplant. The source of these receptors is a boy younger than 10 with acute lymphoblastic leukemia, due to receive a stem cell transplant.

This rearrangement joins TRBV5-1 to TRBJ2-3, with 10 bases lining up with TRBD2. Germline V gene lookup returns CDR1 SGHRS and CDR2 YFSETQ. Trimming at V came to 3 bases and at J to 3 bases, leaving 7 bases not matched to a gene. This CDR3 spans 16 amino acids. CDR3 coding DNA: TGCGCCAGCAGCTCCCTCTCTAGCGGGAGAACAGATACGCAGTATTTT. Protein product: CASSSLSSGRTDTQYF.

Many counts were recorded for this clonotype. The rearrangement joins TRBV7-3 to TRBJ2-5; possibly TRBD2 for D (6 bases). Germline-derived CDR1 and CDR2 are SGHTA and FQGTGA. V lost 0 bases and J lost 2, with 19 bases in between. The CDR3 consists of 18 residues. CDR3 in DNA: TGTGCCAGCAGCTTAACGTTGTATACCGGAGGGACTCAAGAGACCCAGTACTTC. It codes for CASSLTLYTGGTQETQYF.

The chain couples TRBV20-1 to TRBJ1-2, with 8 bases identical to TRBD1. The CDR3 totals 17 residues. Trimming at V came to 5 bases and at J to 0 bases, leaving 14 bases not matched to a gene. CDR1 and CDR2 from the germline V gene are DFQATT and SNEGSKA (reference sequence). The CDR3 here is CSAVDPGTGITNYGYTF. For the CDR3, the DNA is TGCAGTGCTGTAGACCCCGGGACAGGAATAACTAACTATGGCTACACCTTC.

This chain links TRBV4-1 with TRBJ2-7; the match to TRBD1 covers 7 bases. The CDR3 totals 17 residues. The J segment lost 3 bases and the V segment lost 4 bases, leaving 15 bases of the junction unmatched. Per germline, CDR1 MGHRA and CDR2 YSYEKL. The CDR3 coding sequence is TGCGCCAGCAGCCCGCTCTGGTCCCGAGGGGGCCTCTACGAGCAGTACTTC. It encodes CASSPLWSRGGLYEQYF.

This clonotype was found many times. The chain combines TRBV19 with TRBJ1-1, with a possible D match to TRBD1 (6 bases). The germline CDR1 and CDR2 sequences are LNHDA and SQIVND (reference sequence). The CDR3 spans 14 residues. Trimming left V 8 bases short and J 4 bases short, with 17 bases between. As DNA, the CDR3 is TGTGCCAGTTCGGACCCTACCAGGGGCACTGAAGCTTTCTTT. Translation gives CASSDPTRGTEAFF.

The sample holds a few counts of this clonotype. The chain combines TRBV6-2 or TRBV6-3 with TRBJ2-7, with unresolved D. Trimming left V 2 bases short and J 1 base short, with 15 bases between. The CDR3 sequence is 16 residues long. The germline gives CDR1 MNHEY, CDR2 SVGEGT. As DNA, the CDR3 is TGTGCCAGCAGTTACAAAGGGCCCAAACCGTCCTACGAGCAGTACTTC. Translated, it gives CASSYKGPKPSYEQYF.

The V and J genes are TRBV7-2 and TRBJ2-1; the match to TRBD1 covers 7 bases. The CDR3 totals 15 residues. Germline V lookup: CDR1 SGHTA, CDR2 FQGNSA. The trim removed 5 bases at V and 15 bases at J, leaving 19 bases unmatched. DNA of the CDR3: TGTGCCAGCAGCATGGAGCCGGGACAGCTTAACAAGCGGTTCTTC. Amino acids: CASSMEPGQLNKRFF.

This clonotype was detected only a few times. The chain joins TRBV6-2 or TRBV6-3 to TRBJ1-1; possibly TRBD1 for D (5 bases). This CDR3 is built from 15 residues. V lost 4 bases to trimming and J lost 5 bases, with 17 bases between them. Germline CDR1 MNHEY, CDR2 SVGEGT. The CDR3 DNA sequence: TGTGCCAGCAGTTCGAATCACAGGTTAGGAACTGAAGCTTTCTTT. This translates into CASSSNHRLGTEAFF.

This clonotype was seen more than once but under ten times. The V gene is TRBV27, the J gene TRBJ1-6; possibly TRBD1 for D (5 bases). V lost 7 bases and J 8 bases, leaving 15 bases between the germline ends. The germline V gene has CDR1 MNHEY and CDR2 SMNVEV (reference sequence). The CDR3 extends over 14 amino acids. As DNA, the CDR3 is TGTGCCAGCACCTCAGGGTTTAGGGATTCACCCCTCCACTTT. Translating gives CASTSGFRDSPLHF.

CDR3 nucleotides: TGTGCCAGCAGCTCCAGTCCGACAGCCCAAGAGACCCAGTACTTC. It is translated as CASSSSPTAQETQYF. This sequence joins TRBV7-2 and TRBJ2-5; maybe TRBD1 (5 bases). The CDR3 runs 15 residues. With 4 bases removed from V and 1 base from J, the gap between germline ends came to 13 bases. Per the germline V gene, CDR1 is SGHTA and CDR2 is FQGNSA. Full variable domain (rest looked up from reference TRBV7-2 and TRBJ2-5): GAGVSQSPSNKVTEKGKDVELRCDPISGHTALYWYRQSLGQGLEFLIYFQGNSAPDKSGLPSDRFSAERTGGSVSTLTIQRTQQEDSAVYLCASSSSPTAQETQYFGPGTRLLVL.

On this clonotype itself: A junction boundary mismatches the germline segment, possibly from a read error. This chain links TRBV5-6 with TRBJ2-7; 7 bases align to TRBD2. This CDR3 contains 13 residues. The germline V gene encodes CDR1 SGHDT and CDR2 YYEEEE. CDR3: CASSRPPSGVLHF. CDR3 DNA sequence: TGTGCCAGCAGCAGACCCCCTAGCGGAGTCTTACACTTC. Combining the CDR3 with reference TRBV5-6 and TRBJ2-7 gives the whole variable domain DAGVTQSPTHLIKTRGQQVTLRCSPKSGHDTVSWYQQALGQGPQFIFQYYEEEERQRGNFPDRFSGHQFPNYSSELNVNALLLGDSALYLCASSRPPSGVLHFGPGTRLTVT.